This T cell receptor (beta chain) was recovered during a study of T cell responses to AZD1222 COVID-19 vaccine (TCRdb year 2021). About the investigation overall: Because spike-specific TCR depth and breadth did not differ between the two schedules, AZD1222 recipients who got a second dose at roughly 4 weeks were pooled with those who got a second dose at roughly 12 weeks. Trial participants were enrolled by age into subgroups of 18-55, 56-69 and 70-plus years, and 148, 28 and 57 TCR-sequenced participants, respectively, were included in these subgroups. A total of about 230 trial participants underwent TCR sequencing, of whom about 210 received two doses of AZD1222 and around 26 received two doses of the MenACWY control vaccine. Study-wide findings and limitations: Conclusions about previously exposed vaccinees are limited, since just five or six AZD1222 recipients were seropositive for SARS-CoV-2 at baseline. In the small 56-69-year group, the increase in depth fell short of significance, most likely because of low power. After two AZD1222 doses, spike-specific TCR breadth and depth were significantly higher than at day 0 and than in MenACWY recipients. Because no samples from the day 14 peak response were available, repertoires could be characterized only after the peak T cell response. The whole spike protein was spanned by vaccine-associated CD4 TCRs, and dominant responses were seen in regions 160-218 and 743-854. Epitopes outside the regions mutated in the B.1.351 and B.1.1.7 variants were reportedly recognized by nearly half of the unique spike-specific TCRs. Participants were mostly white British and included more females than males, and it was suggested by the authors that clonal diversity may have been underestimated.

Comments on this clone: Its antigen remains undetermined. At one of its ends the junction is not consistent with the germline gene, which may arise from a read error.

The time point label of this sample denotes: baseline before first vaccination. Samples from vaccinated people were obtained from the UK trials COV001 and COV002, which included a single-blind randomized controlled phase 2/3 trial of AZD1222 (ChAdOx1 nCoV-19) in healthy adults. Trial participant PBMC samples were collected at day 0 and day 28 after the second dose for TCRbeta chain sequencing. CDR1 and CDR2 (SSHAT, FNYEAQ) derive from the germline V gene (reference sequence). The CDR3 numbers 15 residues from cysteine through phenylalanine. Kept here is only the CDR3 DNA, which spans 45 bases and is read in frame from base 1. The CDR3 regions of human TCRbeta chains were analyzed by immunosequencing. The study's processing was this. TCRs in the repertoires were matched against a reference library of SARS-CoV-2-specific TCRs that had been generated with the MIRA antigen-specificity platform. Breadth was defined as the fraction of unique TCRs that were SARS-CoV-2-associated, and depth was defined as the fraction of total T cells that were SARS-CoV-2-associated. Using the MIRA data, each spike-specific TCR was mapped to the spike region that the TCR reacts to and placed in a CD4 or CD8 class. Log10-transformed breadth and depth values were compared by one-way ANOVA with Sidak's multiple comparisons tests. In TCRdb, the immuneACCESS table is reduced to in-frame sequences with V and J assigned. These tables do not hold every clone; where another copy was compared, an unresolved V gene accounts for under half, and the others remain unexplained. D and trimming were read from the DNA, whereas the V and J calls and clone size are those reported in that table. The sample data list more than 140,000 clones, and approximately 89% of these were observed just once. The top ten clones comprise approximately 2.1% of the sample.

This chain is built from TRBV7-7 and TRBJ2-7; TRBD2 is a possible D gene, resting on 8 matching bases. The specimen was peripheral blood, collected on day 0 of AZD1222 vaccination. This receptor was obtained from an adult in good health. The nucleotide sequence reads as follows: TGTGCTAGCAGCTTAGGGACAGCGGGGGACTACGAGCAGTACTTC. It translates to CASSLGTAGDYEQYF.